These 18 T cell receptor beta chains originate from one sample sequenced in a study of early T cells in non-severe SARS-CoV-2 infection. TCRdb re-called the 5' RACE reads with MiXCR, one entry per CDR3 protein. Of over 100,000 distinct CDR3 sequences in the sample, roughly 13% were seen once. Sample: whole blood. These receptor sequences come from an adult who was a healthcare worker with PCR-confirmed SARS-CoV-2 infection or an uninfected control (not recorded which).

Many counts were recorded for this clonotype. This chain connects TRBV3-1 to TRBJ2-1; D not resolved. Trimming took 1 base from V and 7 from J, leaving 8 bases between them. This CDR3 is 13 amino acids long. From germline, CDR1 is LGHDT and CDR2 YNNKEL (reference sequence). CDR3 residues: CASSQVPGNEQFF. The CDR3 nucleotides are TGTGCCAGCAGCCAAGTCCCCGGAAATGAGCAGTTCTTC.

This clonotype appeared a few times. This chain's CDR3 is CASSLSLSTGELFF. As DNA, the CDR3 is TGCGCCAGCAGCTTGTCACTTTCCACCGGGGAGCTGTTTTTT. J is TRBJ2-2 and V is TRBV5-1; D gene unclear. Germline V gene data show CDR1 as SGHRS and CDR2 as YFSETQ. V gave up 1 base and J gave up 4 bases, with 8 bases separating them. The CDR3 is 14 residues long.

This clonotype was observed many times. In DNA form, the CDR3 reads TGTGCCAGCGGTCGGAGCGGGGGCTCCTACGAGCAGTACTTC. The encoded protein is CASGRSGGSYEQYF. The V call is TRBV6-2 or TRBV6-3, the J call TRBJ2-7, with 8 bases fitting TRBD2. CDR1 is MNHEY and CDR2 is SVGEGT in the germline V gene. This CDR3 has 14 residues. The ends lost 8 bases at V and 0 bases at J; junction bases unmatched: 6.

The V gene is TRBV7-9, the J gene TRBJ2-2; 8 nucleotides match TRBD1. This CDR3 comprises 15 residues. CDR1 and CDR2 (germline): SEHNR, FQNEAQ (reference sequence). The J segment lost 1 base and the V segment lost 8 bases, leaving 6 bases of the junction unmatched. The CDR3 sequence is CASGAGTGNTGELFF. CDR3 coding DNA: TGTGCCAGCGGGGCCGGGACAGGGAACACCGGGGAGCTGTTTTTT.

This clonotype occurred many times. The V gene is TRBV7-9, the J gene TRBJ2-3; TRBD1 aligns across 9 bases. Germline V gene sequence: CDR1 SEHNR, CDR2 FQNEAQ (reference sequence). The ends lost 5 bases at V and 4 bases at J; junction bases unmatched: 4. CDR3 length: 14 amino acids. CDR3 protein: CASSLGTGPDTQYF. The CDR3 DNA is TGTGCCAGCAGCCTGGGGACAGGGCCAGATACGCAGTATTTT. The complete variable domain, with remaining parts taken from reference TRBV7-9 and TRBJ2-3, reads DTGVSQNPRHKITKRGQNVTFRCDPISEHNRLYWYRQTLGQGPEFLTYFQNEAQLEKSRLLSDRFSAERPKGSFSTLEIQRTEQGDSAMYLCASSLGTGPDTQYFGPGTRLTVL.

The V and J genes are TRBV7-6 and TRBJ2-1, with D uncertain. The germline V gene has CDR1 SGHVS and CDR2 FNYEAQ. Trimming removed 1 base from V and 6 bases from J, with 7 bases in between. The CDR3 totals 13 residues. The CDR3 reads CASSLVPFNEQFF. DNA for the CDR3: TGTGCCAGCAGCTTAGTTCCCTTCAATGAGCAGTTCTTC.

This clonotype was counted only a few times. CDR3 nucleotide sequence: TGTGCCAGCAGCTTGGGGGGAGGGCCTCTCTACGAGCAGTACTTC. As protein: CASSLGGGPLYEQYF. The gene calls are TRBV7-9 and TRBJ2-7, with 7 bases aligning to TRBD2. Looked up from germline, CDR1 is SEHNR and CDR2 is FQNEAQ (reference sequence). CDR3 length: 15 residues. J gave up 3 bases and V 3 bases, and 8 bases lay outside the gene matches.

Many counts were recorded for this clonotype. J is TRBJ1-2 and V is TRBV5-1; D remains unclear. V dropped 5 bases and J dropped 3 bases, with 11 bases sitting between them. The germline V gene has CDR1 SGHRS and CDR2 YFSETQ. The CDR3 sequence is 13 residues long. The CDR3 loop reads CASSPSRDYGYTF. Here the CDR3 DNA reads TGCGCCAGCAGTCCCTCACGAGACTATGGCTACACCTTC. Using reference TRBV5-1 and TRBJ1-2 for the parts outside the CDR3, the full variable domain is KAGVTQTPRYLIKTRGQQVTLSCSPISGHRSVSWYQQTPGQGLQFLFEYFSETQRNKGNFPGRFSGRQFSNSRSEMNVSTLELGDSALYLCASSPSRDYGYTFGSGTRLTVV.

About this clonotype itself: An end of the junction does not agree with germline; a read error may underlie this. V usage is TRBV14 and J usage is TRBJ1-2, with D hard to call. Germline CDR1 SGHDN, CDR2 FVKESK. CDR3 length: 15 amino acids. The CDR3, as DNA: TGTACCAGCAGCCCAGAGGACTTCAGCGCAGCTGGCTACACCTTC. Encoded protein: CTSSPEDFSAAGYTF. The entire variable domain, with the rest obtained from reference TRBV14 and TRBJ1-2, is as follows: EAGVTQFPSHSVIEKGQTVTLRCDPISGHDNLYWYRRVMGKEIKFLLHFVKESKQDESGMPNNRFLAERTGGTYSTLKVQPAELEDSGVYFCTSSPEDFSAAGYTFGSGTRLTVV.

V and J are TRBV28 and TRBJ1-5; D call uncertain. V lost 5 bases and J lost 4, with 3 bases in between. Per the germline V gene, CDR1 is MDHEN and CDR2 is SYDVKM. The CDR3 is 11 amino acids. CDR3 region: CASSVNQPQHF. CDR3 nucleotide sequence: TGTGCCAGCAGTGTTAATCAGCCCCAGCATTTT. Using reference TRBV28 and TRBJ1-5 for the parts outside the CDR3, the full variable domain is DVKVTQSSRYLVKRTGEKVFLECVQDMDHENMFWYRQDPGLGLRLIYFSYDVKMKEKGDIPEGYSVSREKKERFSLILESASTNQTSMYLCASSVNQPQHFGDGTRLSIL.

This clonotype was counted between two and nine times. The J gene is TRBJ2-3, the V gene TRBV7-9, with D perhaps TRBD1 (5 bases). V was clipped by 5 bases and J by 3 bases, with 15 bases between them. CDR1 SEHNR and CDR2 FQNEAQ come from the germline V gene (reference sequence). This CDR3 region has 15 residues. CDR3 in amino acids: CASSPSQGPTDTQYF. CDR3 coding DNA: TGTGCCAGCAGCCCCTCCCAGGGTCCGACAGATACGCAGTATTTT. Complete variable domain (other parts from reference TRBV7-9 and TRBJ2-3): DTGVSQNPRHKITKRGQNVTFRCDPISEHNRLYWYRQTLGQGPEFLTYFQNEAQLEKSRLLSDRFSAERPKGSFSTLEIQRTEQGDSAMYLCASSPSQGPTDTQYFGPGTRLTVL.

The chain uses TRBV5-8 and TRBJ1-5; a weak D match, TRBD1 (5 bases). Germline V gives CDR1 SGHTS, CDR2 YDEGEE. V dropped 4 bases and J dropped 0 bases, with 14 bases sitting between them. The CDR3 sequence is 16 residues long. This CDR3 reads CASSRYRDYSNQPQHF. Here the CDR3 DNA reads TGTGCCAGCAGCCGGTACCGGGACTATAGCAATCAGCCCCAGCATTTT. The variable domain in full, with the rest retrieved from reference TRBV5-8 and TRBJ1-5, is EAGVTQSPTHLIKTRGQQATLRCSPISGHTSVYWYQQALGLGLQFLLWYDEGEERNRGNFPPRFSGRQFPNYSSELNVNALELEDSALYLCASSRYRDYSNQPQHFGDGTRLSIL.

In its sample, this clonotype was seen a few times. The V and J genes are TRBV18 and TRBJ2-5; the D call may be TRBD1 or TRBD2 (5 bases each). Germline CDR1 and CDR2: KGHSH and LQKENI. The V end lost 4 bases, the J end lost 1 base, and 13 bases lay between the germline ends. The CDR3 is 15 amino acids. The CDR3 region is CASSLPRDGQETQYF. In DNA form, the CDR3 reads TGTGCCAGCTCACTGCCCAGGGACGGCCAAGAGACCCAGTACTTC.

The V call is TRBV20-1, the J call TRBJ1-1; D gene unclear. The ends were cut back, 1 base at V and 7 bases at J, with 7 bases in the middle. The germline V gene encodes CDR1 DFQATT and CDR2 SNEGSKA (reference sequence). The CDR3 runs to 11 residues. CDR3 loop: CSARGAREAFF. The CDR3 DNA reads TGCAGTGCTAGAGGTGCTCGTGAAGCTTTCTTT.

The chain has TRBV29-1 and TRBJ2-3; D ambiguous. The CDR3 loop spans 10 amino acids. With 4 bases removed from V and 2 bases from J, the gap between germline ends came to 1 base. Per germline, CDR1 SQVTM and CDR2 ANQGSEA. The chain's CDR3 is CSVVTDTQYF. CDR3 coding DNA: TGCAGCGTTGTCACAGATACGCAGTATTTT.

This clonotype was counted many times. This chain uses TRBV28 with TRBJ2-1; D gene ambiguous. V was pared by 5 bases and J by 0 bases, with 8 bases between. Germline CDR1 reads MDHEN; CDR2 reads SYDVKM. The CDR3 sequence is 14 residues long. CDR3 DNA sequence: TGTGCCAGCAGTCTCGAGGTCTCCTACAATGAGCAGTTCTTC. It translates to CASSLEVSYNEQFF.

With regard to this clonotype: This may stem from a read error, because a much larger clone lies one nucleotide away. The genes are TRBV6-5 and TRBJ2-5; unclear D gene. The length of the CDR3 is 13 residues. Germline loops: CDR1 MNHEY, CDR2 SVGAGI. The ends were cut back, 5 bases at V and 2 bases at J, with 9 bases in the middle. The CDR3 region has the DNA TGTGCCAGCAGTACCCCGGAACAAGAGACCCAGTACTTC. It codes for CASSTPEQETQYF.

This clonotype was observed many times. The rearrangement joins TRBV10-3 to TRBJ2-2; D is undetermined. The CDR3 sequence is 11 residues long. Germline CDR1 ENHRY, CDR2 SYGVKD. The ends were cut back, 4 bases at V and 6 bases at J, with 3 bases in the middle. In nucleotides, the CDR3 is TGTGCCATCAGTGTAGCCGGGGAGCTGTTTTTT. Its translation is CAISVAGELFF.